The 17 T cell receptor beta chains below come from one sample, sequenced in a study of PD-1 blockade in classical Hodgkin lymphoma. Time point reported: cycle 4 day 1 (C4D1), after 6 weeks of nivolumab. Each of the patients experienced relapse following autologous stem cell transplantation, and their brentuximab vedotin exposure differed. Here immunoSEQ multiplex PCR was the method, and the copy in TCRdb shows in-frame clones only, minus some. This table holds 25,000 to 40,000 clones, around 82% found once. Sequenced material: peripheral blood mononuclear cells (PBMCs), taken before the fourth cycle of nivolumab. The source is a human donor with classical Hodgkin lymphoma.

Comments on this clone: A much bigger clone sits one base away, suggesting this may be a read error. The chain has TRBV7-2 and TRBJ1-2, with 7 nucleotides matching TRBD1. V lost 7 bases to trimming and J lost 6 bases; unmatched junction nucleotides: 11. Germline CDR1 and CDR2: SGHTA and FQGNSA. The CDR3 has 14 residues. The CDR3 nucleotides are TGTGCCAGCACGCCGCAGGGGGGGGCTGATGGCTACACCTTC. This translates into CASTPQGGADGYTF.

The chain has TRBV5-5 and TRBJ2-7; D may correspond to TRBD1 or TRBD2 (5 bases each). The CDR3 is 12 residues long. The ends were cut back, 3 bases at V and 6 bases at J, with 10 bases in the middle. Germline CDR1 and CDR2: SGHKS and YYEKEE (reference sequence). CDR3 loop: CASSSGRAEQYF. The CDR3 DNA sequence: TGTGCCAGCAGCTCGGGACGCGCCGAGCAGTACTTC. Full variable domain (missing parts from reference TRBV5-5 and TRBJ2-7): DAGVTQSPTHLIKTRGQQVTLRCSPISGHKSVSWYQQVLGQGPQFIFQYYEKEERGRGNFPDRFSARQFPNYSSELNVNALLLGDSALYLCASSSGRAEQYFGPGTRLTVT.

The chain couples TRBV30 to TRBJ1-2; D unresolved. Germline loops: CDR1 GTSNPN, CDR2 SVGIG (reference sequence). This CDR3 region has 12 residues. V was cut by 4 bases and J by 1 base, with 7 bases left in between. This CDR3 is CAWNWGNYGYTF. The DNA of the CDR3 is TGTGCCTGGAACTGGGGTAACTATGGCTACACCTTC.

This clone was seen only once. The V call is TRBV28, the J call TRBJ1-1; D remains unclear. The CDR3 loop spans 14 amino acids. The V gene's germline CDR1 is MDHEN and CDR2 SYDVKM. The V end lost 6 bases, the J end lost 0 bases, and 11 bases lay between the germline ends. The DNA for the CDR3 is TGTGCCAGCAGGGGGTGGGTCATGAACACTGAAGCTTTCTTT. Its protein is CASRGWVMNTEAFF.

V gene TRBV29-1 combines with J gene TRBJ2-7, with 10 bases aligning to TRBD1. J gave up 5 bases and V 3 bases, and 4 bases lay outside the gene matches. The CDR3 contains 13 residues. Germline lookup yields CDR1 SQVTM and CDR2 ANQGSEA. This CDR3 reads CSVDSGQGDEQYF. DNA of the CDR3: TGCAGCGTTGACTCTGGACAGGGGGACGAGCAGTACTTC.

The chain carries TRBV29-1 and TRBJ1-3; no firm D call. V lost 1 base and J lost 2, with 12 bases in between. Per the germline V gene, CDR1 is SQVTM and CDR2 is ANQGSEA. The CDR3 totals 15 residues. CDR3 bases: TGCAGCGTTGAAGCGGTGGGCTTCGCTGGAAACACCATATATTTT. Protein product: CSVEAVGFAGNTIYF.

The rearrangement joins TRBV19 to TRBJ1-2; D is ambiguous. The V gene's germline CDR1 is LNHDA and CDR2 SQIVND (reference sequence). The V and J ends lost 4 bases and 4 bases respectively, with 16 bases between them. This CDR3 is built from 15 residues. CDR3: CASSNGLGGSYGYTF. CDR3 DNA: TGTGCCAGTAGTAATGGACTCGGCGGATCCTATGGCTACACCTTC.

The chain has TRBV7-9 and TRBJ1-1; D not resolved. Germline assignment: CDR1 SEHNR and CDR2 FQNEAQ (reference sequence). The CDR3 is made up of 15 amino acids. With 2 bases removed from V and 4 bases from J, the gap between germline ends came to 14 bases. For the CDR3, the DNA is TGTGCCAGCAGCTTACGGCACCCTGAGGGCACTGAAGCTTTCTTT. Translated: CASSLRHPEGTEAFF.

The chain has TRBV4-3 and TRBJ1-4; D gene ambiguous. The CDR3 extends over 14 amino acids. V lost 0 bases and J lost 4, with 6 bases in between. Germline values: CDR1 LGHNA, CDR2 YSLEER. The CDR3 is CASSQDTNNEKLFF. CDR3 DNA sequence: TGCGCCAGCAGCCAAGATACCAATAATGAAAAACTGTTTTTT.

The chain is built from TRBV12-5 and TRBJ1-1; D is ambiguous. Germline assignment: CDR1 LGHNT and CDR2 FRNRAP. The CDR3 totals 13 residues. The V and J ends lost 3 bases and 8 bases respectively, with 13 bases between them. As DNA, the CDR3 is TGTGCTAGTGGTTTTGGGCACTTGGAGGAAGCTTTCTTT. It specifies CASGFGHLEEAFF.

The rearrangement links TRBV11-2 to TRBJ1-1, with 11 bases lining up with TRBD1. Germline lookup yields CDR1 SGHAT and CDR2 FQNNGV. The CDR3 is 16 residues long. The V and J ends lost 2 bases and 4 bases, in that order; junction bases with no gene match: 6. CDR3 bases: TGTGCCAGCAGCTTATGGGACAGGGGGGGTGGCACTGAAGCTTTCTTT. Translated, it gives CASSLWDRGGGTEAFF.

The chain combines TRBV10-2 with TRBJ2-1, with 9 bases identical to TRBD1. This CDR3 contains 15 residues. Germline lookup yields CDR1 WSHSY and CDR2 SAAADI. V trimming: 7 bases; J trimming: 8 bases; junction bases outside the gene matches: 12. The CDR3 sequence is CASNSPGQGRYEQFF. The DNA for the CDR3 is TGCGCCAGCAACAGCCCTGGACAGGGGAGGTATGAGCAGTTCTTC.

The chain has TRBV11-1 and TRBJ2-1; D is unresolved. V was pared by 1 base and J by 3 bases, with 13 bases between. The CDR3 loop spans 16 amino acids. Germline V gene data show CDR1 as SGHAT and CDR2 as FQDESV (reference sequence). CDR3 DNA: TGTGCCAGCAGCTTAGTTTCCTCCGCCCTCTACAATGAGCAGTTCTTC. This gives the protein CASSLVSSALYNEQFF.

The genes are TRBV11-3 and TRBJ2-5, with TRBD2 identical over 8 bases. CDR3 length: 13 residues. The V gene end was trimmed by 6 bases and the J gene end by 4 bases; junction bases not matched to a gene: 4. Germline CDR1 and CDR2: SGHNT and YENEEA. The CDR3, as DNA: TGTGCCAGCAGACCCGGGGGGGGAGAGACCCAGTACTTC. It is translated as CASRPGGGETQYF.

The V and J genes are TRBV9 and TRBJ1-4; D unclear. CDR1 and CDR2 from the germline V gene are SGDLS and YYNGEE. The CDR3 has 15 residues. V lost 4 bases, J lost 7 bases, and 17 bases lay in between. CDR3 nucleotides: TGTGCCAGCAGCCGAAGTGCGGTATTTGGTGAAAAACTGTTTTTT. It translates to CASSRSAVFGEKLFF.

In DNA, the CDR3 is TGTGCCAGCACCGAAGGATGGGTGAACAATCAGCCCCAGCATTTT. Encoded protein: CASTEGWVNNQPQHF. The chain is built from TRBV6-1 and TRBJ1-5; D ambiguous. Germline V gene sequence: CDR1 MNHNS, CDR2 SASEGT. Trimming stripped 7 bases from V and 3 bases from J, with 16 bases between. The CDR3 is 15 amino acids.

The rearrangement joins TRBV5-6 to TRBJ2-7, with D maybe TRBD1 (6 bases). Germline V gene lookup returns CDR1 SGHDT and CDR2 YYEEEE. The germline V and J ends were trimmed by 1 base and 7 bases, with 18 bases remaining between them. The CDR3 runs to 15 residues. CDR3 protein: CASSLLKRTVREQYF. In nucleotides, the CDR3 is TGTGCCAGCAGCTTGTTAAAAAGGACAGTCCGGGAGCAGTACTTC.